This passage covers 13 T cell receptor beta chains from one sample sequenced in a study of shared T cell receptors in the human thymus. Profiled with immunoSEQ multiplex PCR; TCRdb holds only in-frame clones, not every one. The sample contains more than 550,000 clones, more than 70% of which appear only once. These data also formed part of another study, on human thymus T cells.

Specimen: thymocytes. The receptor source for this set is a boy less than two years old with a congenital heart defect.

In DNA, the CDR3 is TGTGCCAGCAGTGAAGTCATGGGACAGGGGGCCCGCTCCTATAATTCACCCCTCCACTTT. Its protein is CASSEVMGQGARSYNSPLHF. The chain couples TRBV2 to TRBJ1-6, with TRBD1 matching 12 bases. This CDR3 spans 20 amino acids. Germline lookup yields CDR1 SNHLY and CDR2 FYNNEI. V gave up 1 base and J gave up 0 bases; unmatched junction bases: 7. Full variable domain (remainder filled in from reference TRBV2 and TRBJ1-6): EPEVTQTPSHQVTQMGQEVILRCVPISNHLYFYWYRQILGQKVEFLVSFYNNEISEKSEIFDDQFSVERPDGSNFTLKIRSTKLEDSAMYFCASSEVMGQGARSYNSPLHFGNGTRLTVT.

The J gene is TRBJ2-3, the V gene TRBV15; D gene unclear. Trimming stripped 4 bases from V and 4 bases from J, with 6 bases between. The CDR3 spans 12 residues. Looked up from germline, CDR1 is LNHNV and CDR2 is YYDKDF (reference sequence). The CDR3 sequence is CATSTAADTQYF. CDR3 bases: TGTGCCACCAGCACTGCGGCAGATACGCAGTATTTT. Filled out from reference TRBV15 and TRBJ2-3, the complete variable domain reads DAMVIQNPRYQVTQFGKPVTLSCSQTLNHNVMYWYQQKSSQAPKLLFHYYDKDFNNEADTPDNFQSRRPNTSFCFLDIRSPGLGDTAMYLCATSTAADTQYFGPGTRLTVL.

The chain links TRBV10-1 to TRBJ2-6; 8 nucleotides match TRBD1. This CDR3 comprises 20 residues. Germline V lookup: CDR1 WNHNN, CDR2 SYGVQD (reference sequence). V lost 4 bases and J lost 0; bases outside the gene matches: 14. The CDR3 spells CASSANPTGTGNSGANVLTF. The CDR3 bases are TGCGCCAGCAGTGCCAACCCTACCGGGACAGGCAACTCTGGGGCCAACGTCCTGACTTTC.

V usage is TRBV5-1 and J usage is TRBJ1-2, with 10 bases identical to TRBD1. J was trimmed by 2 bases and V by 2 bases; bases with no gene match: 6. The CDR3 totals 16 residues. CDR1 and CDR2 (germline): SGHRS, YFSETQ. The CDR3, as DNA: TGCGCCAGCAGCTTCCGGAGACAGGGGGCCAACTATGGCTACACCTTC. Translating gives CASSFRRQGANYGYTF.

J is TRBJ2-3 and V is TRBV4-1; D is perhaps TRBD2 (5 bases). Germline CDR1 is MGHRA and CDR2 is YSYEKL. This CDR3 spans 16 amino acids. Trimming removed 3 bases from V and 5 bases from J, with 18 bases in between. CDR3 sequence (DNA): TGCGCCAGCAGCCAGAGAGGAGCGGACCCCCGAGATACGCAGTATTTT. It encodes CASSQRGADPRDTQYF.

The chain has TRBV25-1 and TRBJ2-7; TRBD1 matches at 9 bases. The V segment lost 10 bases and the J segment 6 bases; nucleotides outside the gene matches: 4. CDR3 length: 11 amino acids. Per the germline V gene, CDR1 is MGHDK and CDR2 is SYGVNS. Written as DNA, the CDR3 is TGTGCCACACAGGGGGCTGGCGAGCAGTACTTC. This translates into CATQGAGEQYF.

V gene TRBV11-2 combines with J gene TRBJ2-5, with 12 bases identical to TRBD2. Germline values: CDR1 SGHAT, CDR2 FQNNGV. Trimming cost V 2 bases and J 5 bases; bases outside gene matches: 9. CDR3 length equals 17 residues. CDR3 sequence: CASSLQLAGGRYETQYF. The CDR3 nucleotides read TGTGCCAGCAGCTTACAGCTAGCGGGAGGGCGATACGAGACCCAGTACTTC.

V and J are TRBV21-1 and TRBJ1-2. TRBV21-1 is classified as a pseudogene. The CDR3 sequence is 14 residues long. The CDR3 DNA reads TGTGCCAGCAGCAAGAGGTATCAAGGCTATGGCTACACCTTC. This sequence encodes CASSKRYQGYGYTF.

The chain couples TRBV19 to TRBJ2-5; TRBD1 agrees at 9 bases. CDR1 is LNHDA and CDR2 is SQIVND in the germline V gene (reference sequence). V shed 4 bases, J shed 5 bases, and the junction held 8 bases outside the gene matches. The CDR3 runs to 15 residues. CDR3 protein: CASSTPGQGVETQYF. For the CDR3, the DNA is TGTGCCAGTAGTACCCCGGGACAGGGAGTCGAGACCCAGTACTTC.

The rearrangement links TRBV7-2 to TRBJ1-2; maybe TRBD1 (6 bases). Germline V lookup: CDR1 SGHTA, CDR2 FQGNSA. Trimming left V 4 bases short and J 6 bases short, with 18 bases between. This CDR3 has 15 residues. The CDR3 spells CASSSAGGHENGYTF. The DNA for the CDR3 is TGTGCCAGCAGCTCCGCGGGGGGACACGAAAATGGCTACACCTTC.

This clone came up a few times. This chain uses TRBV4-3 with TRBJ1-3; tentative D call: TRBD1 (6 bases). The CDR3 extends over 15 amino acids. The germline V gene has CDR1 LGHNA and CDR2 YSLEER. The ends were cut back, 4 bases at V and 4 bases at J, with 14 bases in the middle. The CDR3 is CASSPGVDSGNTIYF. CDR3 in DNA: TGCGCCAGCAGCCCAGGAGTGGACAGCGGAAACACCATATATTTT.

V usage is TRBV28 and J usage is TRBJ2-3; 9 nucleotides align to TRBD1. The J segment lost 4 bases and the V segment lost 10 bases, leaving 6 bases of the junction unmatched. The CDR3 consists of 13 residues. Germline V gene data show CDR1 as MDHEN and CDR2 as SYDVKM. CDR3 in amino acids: CATLTGGSDTQYF. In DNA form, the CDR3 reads TGTGCCACCCTTACAGGGGGCTCAGATACGCAGTATTTT.

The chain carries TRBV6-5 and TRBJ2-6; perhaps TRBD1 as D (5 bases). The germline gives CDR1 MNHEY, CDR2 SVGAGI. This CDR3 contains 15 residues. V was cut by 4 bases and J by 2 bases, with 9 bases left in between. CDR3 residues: CASSSRVPGANVLTF. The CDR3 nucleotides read TGTGCCAGCAGTTCCAGGGTCCCTGGGGCCAACGTCCTGACTTTC.